The T cell receptor (beta chain) under discussion was sequenced for a study of T cell changes during pregnancy in multiple sclerosis. V was pared by 3 bases and J by 8 bases, with 8 bases between. CDR1 and CDR2 (germline): SGHRS, YFSETQ. The CDR3 extends over 11 amino acids. Measured with immunoSEQ multiplex PCR; TCRdb has only the in-frame clones, and not every one. The table includes tens of thousands of clones, about 91% detected once. The TCR was taken from a female donor with multiple sclerosis, enrolled in a pregnancy study. The V and J genes are TRBV5-1 and TRBJ1-2; the D is unclear. This material consisted of CD4+ T cells from peripheral blood mononuclear cells, taken after pregnancy. CDR3 sequence (DNA): TGCGCCAGCAGCTCTGGGCCCGGCTACACCTTC. Translation gives CASSSGPGYTF.